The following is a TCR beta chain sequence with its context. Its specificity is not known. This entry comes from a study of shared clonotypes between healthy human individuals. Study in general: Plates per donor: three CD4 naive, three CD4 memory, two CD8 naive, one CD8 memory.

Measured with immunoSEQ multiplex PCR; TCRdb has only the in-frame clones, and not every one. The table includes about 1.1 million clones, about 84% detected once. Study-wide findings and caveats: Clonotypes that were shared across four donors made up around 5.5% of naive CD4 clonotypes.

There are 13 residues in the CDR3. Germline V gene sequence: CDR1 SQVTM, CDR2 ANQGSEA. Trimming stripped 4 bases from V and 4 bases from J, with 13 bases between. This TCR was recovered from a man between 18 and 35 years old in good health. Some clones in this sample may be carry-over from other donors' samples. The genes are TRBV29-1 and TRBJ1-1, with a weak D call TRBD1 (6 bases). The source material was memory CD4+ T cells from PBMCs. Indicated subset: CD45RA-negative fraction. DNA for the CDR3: TGCAGCGTTGCACAGGGCCGGGGCACTGAAGCTTTCTTT. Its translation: CSVAQGRGTEAFF.